The subject of this entry is one T cell receptor (beta chain). These data come from a study of blood T cell repertoires in COVID-19. For the study at large: Samples taken during acute and convalescent COVID-19 were collected in the United States, Italy and Spain. The analysed material was cDNA or gDNA that came from T cells, B-cell-depleted T cells, or PBMCs.

The germline V and J ends were trimmed by 4 bases and 4 bases, with 11 bases remaining between them. The CDR3 loop spans 13 amino acids. Per the germline V gene, CDR1 is SGDLS and CDR2 is YYNGEE. Per the original data handling: Amplified reference gene primers provided the basis for estimating nucleated cell counts. The assay was immunoSEQ multiplex PCR, and TCRdb's table has in-frame clones only and misses some. The DNA gave D and trimming, while V, J and clone size come from that table. The data contain some 300,000 clones, around 88% of them singletons. One Seattle source followed patients from active infection through their disease course.

What was sequenced was peripheral blood. The clonotype originates from a woman in her 70s with COVID-19, enrolled during active disease. The V call is TRBV9, the J call TRBJ1-1; no clear D gene. The CDR3 sequence is CASSSWGGTEAFF. The CDR3 DNA reads TGTGCCAGCAGCTCTTGGGGAGGCACTGAAGCTTTCTTT.